Listed here is a single T cell receptor (beta chain). Its recognized antigen is unknown. No clone much larger than this one lies a single base away; base qualities are absent. The data belong to a study of post-analysis software for immune sequencing data (dated by TCRdb to between 2015 and 2016). Notes on the research overall: Recorded disease courses included relapsing-remitting, secondary progressive and progressive-relapsing multiple sclerosis, with some patients lacking subtype annotation. Patient repertoires were compared against around 10 previously published healthy control repertoires from donors aged roughly 6 to 28 years. A subset of samples was prepared in parallel using single-end sample barcoding, then pooled and co-amplified after Illumina adapter ligation.

Here is what the overall study found, with its caveats: Significantly higher frequencies in patients than in controls were found for several TRBV segments, including TRBV5-6, TRBV5-1 and TRBV20-1. The control group was slightly older than the multiple sclerosis patient group. Normalized Chao1 diversity was significantly lower in multiple sclerosis patients than controls, suggesting substantial peripheral T-cell clonal expansion. Direct clustering with F measure showed strong co-clustering of samples prepared in the same batch, prompting a batch-effect correction.

TCR beta repertoires were profiled from peripheral blood of 13 young patients with multiple sclerosis to demonstrate the VDJtools post-analysis software. The multiple sclerosis patients were children and adolescents between roughly 6 and 16 years of age. The receptor library was made with PCR. Reads for this sample came from an Illumina HiSeq 2500. To reduce PCR and sequencing biases, unique molecular identifiers were incorporated into the TCR beta cDNA libraries. Roughly 500,000 cDNA molecules were obtained for every 1 to 10 million input T cells, so each molecule roughly corresponded to one T cell. Patient libraries were prepared and sequenced with the same protocol used for the earlier healthy control dataset. Within a given batch, samples were prepared together, multiplexed and sequenced on the same HiSeq lane. On the study's bioinformatics: MIGEC was used to process the raw barcoded reads, and molecular identifier groups with only a single read were discarded before consensus assembly and CDR3 extraction. Clonotype tables were post-analysed with VDJtools, normalizing diversity by down-sampling all datasets to the smallest sample size. To correct batch-related cross-sample contamination, repertoire overlap clustering matched CDR3 amino acid sequences but not nucleotide sequences. In TCRdb, the public reads were trimmed at Q25 with fastp and aligned with MiXCR, with productive beta chains retained. All rows with the same CDR3 protein become a single entry with the most common DNA and genes. TCRdb, not the original authors, processed these V and J calls. The sample table contains hundreds of thousands of distinct CDR3 sequences; only one count was recorded for roughly 45% of them. The ten largest make up roughly an eighth of the sample.

Including cysteine and phenylalanine, the CDR3 has 16 amino acids. The DNA shown is the 48-base CDR3, in frame from base 1. CDR1 and CDR2 are drawn from the germline V gene (reference sequence): MNHEY, SMNVEV. The V end gives up 3 bases and the J end 5 bases, leaving 9 bases in the junction not matched to a gene. The chain uses TRBV27 and TRBJ2-5; 10 of the junction bases match TRBD2. Sequenced: blood. The TCR was taken from a girl aged 10 to 17 with multiple sclerosis. The encoded CDR3 is CASSLWVAGGLETQYF. The DNA is as follows: TGTGCCAGCAGTTTGTGGGTAGCGGGAGGACTGGAGACCCAGTACTTC.